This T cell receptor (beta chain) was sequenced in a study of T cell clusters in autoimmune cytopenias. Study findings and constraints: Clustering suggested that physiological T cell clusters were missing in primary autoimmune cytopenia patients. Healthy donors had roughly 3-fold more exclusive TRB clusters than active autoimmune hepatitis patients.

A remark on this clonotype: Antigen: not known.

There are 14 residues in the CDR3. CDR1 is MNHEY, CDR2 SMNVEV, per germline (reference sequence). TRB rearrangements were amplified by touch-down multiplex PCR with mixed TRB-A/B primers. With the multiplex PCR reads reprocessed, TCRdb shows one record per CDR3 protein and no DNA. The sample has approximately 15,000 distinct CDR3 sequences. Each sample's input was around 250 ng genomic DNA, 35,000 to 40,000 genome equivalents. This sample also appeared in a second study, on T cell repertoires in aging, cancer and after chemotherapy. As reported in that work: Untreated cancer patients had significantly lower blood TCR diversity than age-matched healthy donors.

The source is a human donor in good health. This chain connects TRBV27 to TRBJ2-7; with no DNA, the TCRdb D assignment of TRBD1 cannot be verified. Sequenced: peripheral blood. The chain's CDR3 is CASSRADRLYEQYF.